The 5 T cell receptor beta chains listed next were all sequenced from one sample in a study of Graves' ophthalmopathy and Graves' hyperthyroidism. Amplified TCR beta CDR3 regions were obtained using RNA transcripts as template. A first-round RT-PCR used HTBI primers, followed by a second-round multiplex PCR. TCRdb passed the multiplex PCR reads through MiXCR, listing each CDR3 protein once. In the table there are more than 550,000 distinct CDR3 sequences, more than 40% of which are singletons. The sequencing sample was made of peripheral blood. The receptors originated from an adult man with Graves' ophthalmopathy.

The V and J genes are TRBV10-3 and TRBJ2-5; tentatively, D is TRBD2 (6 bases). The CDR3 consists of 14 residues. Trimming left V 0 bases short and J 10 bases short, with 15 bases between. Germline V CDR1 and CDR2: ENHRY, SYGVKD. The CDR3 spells CAISESTRDWDQYF. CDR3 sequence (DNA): TGTGCCATCAGTGAGTCGACTAGGGACTGGGACCAGTACTTC.

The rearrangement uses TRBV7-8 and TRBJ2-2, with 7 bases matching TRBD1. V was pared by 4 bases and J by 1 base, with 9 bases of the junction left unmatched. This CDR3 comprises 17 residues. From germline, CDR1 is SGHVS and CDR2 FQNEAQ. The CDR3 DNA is TGTGCCAGCAGCTCCAAGTGGGACAGTCTGAACACCGGGGAGCTGTTTTTT. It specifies CASSSKWDSLNTGELFF.

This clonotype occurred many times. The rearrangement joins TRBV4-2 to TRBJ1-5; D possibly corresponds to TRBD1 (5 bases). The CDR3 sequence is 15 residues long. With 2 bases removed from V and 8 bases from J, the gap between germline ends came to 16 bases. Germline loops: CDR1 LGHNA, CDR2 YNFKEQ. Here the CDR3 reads CASSQLSGAGKPQHF. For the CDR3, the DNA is TGTGCCAGCAGCCAACTGTCTGGGGCCGGGAAGCCCCAGCATTTT.

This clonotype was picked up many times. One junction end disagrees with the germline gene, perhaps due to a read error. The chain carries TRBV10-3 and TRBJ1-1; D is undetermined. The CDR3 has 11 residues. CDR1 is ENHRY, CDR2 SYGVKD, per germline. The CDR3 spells CASSYGAEAFF. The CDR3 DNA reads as TGTGCCAGCAGTTACGGGGCTGAAGCTTTCTTT.

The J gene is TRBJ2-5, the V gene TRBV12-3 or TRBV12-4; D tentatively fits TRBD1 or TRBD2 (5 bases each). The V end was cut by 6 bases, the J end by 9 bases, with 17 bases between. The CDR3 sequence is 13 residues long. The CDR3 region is CASSGTLNQPQYF. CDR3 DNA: TGTGCCAGCAGCGGGACCCTAAATCAGCCCCAGTACTTC.